Below are 9 T cell receptor beta chains sequenced from a single sample in a study of blood T cell repertoires in COVID-19 (dated by TCRdb to the early 2020s). The protocol used for the library was the immunoSEQ multiplex PCR assay. TCRdb took over this immuneACCESS table, retaining in-frame rearrangements with V and J assigned. Such tables are incomplete; in checked studies, under half of the missing clones stem from an unresolved V gene, and the remainder is unexplained. A total of about 66,000 clones appear in this sample, approximately 89% of them only once. Together, the top ten hold about 6.4% of the sample. Sequencing was carried out using peripheral blood. These receptors were obtained from a woman aged 70-85 years with acute or convalescent COVID-19.

The chain recombines TRBV6-2 or TRBV6-3 with TRBJ2-3, with TRBD2 matching over 13 bases. The CDR3 consists of 17 residues. Trimming took 2 bases from V and 3 from J; bases not matched to a gene: 5. The germline V gene encodes CDR1 MNHEY and CDR2 SVGEGT. This CDR3 is CASSYLTSGRGTDTQYF. The CDR3, as DNA: TGTGCCAGCAGTTACCTAACTAGCGGGAGGGGTACAGATACGCAGTATTTT.

The rearrangement uses TRBV2 and TRBJ2-4; D possibly corresponds to TRBD1 (5 bases). CDR1 is SNHLY, CDR2 FYNNEI, per germline. V was pared by 4 bases and J by 6 bases, with 13 bases between. CDR3 length equals 14 residues. The CDR3 DNA sequence: TGTGCCAGCAGTGCCCCCAGGGTTGGAAACATTCAGTACTTC. The encoded protein is CASSAPRVGNIQYF.

This CDR3 is CASSAIYRVGEAFF. CDR3 sequence (DNA): TGTGCCAGCAGTGCCATCTACAGGGTAGGTGAAGCTTTCTTT. V and J are TRBV28 and TRBJ1-1; weak D call: TRBD1 (6 bases). V gave up 5 bases and J gave up 7 bases, with 17 bases separating them. This CDR3 is 14 amino acids long. CDR1 and CDR2 from the germline V gene are MDHEN and SYDVKM.

The chain carries TRBV5-1 and TRBJ1-1; D not certain. CDR1 and CDR2 (germline): SGHRS, YFSETQ. Trimming stripped 1 base from V and 4 bases from J, with 11 bases between. The CDR3 extends over 14 amino acids. CDR3 sequence reads: CASSLNSSPTEAFF. The CDR3 DNA reads TGCGCCAGCAGCTTGAATTCGAGCCCCACTGAAGCTTTCTTT.

The chain combines TRBV4-2 with TRBJ2-1; TRBD2 matches at 12 bases. The length of the CDR3 is 15 residues. CDR1 and CDR2 (germline): LGHNA, YNFKEQ. The trim removed 4 bases at V and 5 bases at J, leaving 3 bases unmatched. This CDR3 is CASSRLAGGDNEQFF. CDR3 coding DNA: TGTGCCAGCAGCCGCCTAGCGGGGGGGGACAATGAGCAGTTCTTC.

The V and J genes are TRBV9 and TRBJ2-7; possible D gene TRBD1, 5 bases. V lost 0 bases to trimming and J lost 3 bases, with 7 bases between them. The CDR3 loop spans 13 amino acids. Germline V CDR1 and CDR2: SGDLS, YYNGEE. CDR3 amino acids: CASSVEDSYEQYF. The CDR3 DNA reads TGTGCCAGCAGCGTAGAAGACAGCTACGAGCAGTACTTC.

The gene calls are TRBV7-3 and TRBJ2-1; a weak D match, TRBD2 (6 bases). CDR1 SGHTA and CDR2 FQGTGA come from the germline V gene. This CDR3 has 13 residues. V dropped 5 bases and J dropped 5 bases, with 10 bases sitting between them. CDR3 bases: TGTGCCAGCAGCGTGACTAGTAACAATGAGCAGTTCTTC. This gives the protein CASSVTSNNEQFF.

This chain uses TRBV21-1 with TRBJ1-2; the table gives TRBD1 as D, unverified against the DNA. TRBV21-1 is deemed a pseudogene. The CDR3 runs 23 residues. The DNA for the CDR3 is TGTGCCAGCAGCGATTCACTCCGGACAGGGGGTGATACCTCACCACATTACGCGGCCGGCTACACCTTC. This encodes CASSDSLRTGGDTSPHYAAGYTF.

The CDR3 region has the DNA TGTGCCAGCAGCTTACAGGGGGGATCTGAAGCTTTCTTT. Translation: CASSLQGGSEAFF. The chain has TRBV5-4 and TRBJ1-1; 8 bases line up with TRBD1. This CDR3 contains 13 residues. The V and J ends lost 2 bases and 6 bases, in that order; junction bases with no gene match: 3. CDR1 and CDR2 from the germline V gene are SGHNT and YYREEE (reference sequence).